The entry below describes one T cell receptor beta chain. The second PCR ran about 6 to 12 cycles with a sample-barcoded 5' primer and J-beta primers. Each CDR3 protein is one row after TCRdb ran MiXCR on the 5' RACE reads. The repertoire includes roughly 1,000,000 distinct CDR3 sequences, 20% to 25% of them detected once, and approximately 0.75% sits in the top ten. This sample was included in a study of blood T cells in healthy people across ages. Between the trimmed V and J ends, which lost 6 bases and 7 bases, there was a span of 10 bases. This CDR3 is 12 amino acids long. This sample was shared with a second study, whose subject was T cells of mothers and their children. As reported in that work: Mothers yielded over 9 million CDR3 reads, children 2.5 million to 3.5 million each. Microchimeric T cell clones that persisted were not detected.

This sequence joins TRBV12-3 or TRBV12-4 and TRBJ1-3, with D uncertain. Sequencing was performed on blood. The TCR originated in a girl aged 2 to 10 in good health. CDR3 nucleotides: TGTGCCAGCAGCTCAACCTTTAACACCATATATTTT. Its translation: CASSSTFNTIYF.